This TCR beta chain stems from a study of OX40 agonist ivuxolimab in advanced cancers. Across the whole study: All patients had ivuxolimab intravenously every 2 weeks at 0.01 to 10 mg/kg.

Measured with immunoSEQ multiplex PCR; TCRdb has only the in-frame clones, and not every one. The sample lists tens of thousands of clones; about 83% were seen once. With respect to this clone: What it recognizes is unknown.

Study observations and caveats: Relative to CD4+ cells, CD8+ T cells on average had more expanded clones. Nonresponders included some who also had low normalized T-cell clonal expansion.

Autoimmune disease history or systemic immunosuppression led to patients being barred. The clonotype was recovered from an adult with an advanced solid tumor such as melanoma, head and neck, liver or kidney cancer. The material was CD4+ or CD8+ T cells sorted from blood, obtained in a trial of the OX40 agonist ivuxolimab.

The CDR3 region is CASSIPGLAGSTGELFF. CDR3 DNA sequence: TGTGCCAGTAGTATCCCCGGACTAGCGGGGTCAACCGGGGAGCTGTTTTTT. This chain connects TRBV19 to TRBJ2-2; 12 bases match TRBD2. V lost 3 bases to trimming and J lost 5 bases; unmatched junction nucleotides: 7. Germline V CDR1 and CDR2: LNHDA, SQIVND (reference sequence). The CDR3 loop spans 17 amino acids.